One T cell receptor (beta chain) is described in this entry. As yet, its antigen is unknown. These data originate in a study of T cell responses to AZD1222 COVID-19 vaccine. Findings of the study overall: White British ancestry dominated among donors, who included more females, and clonal diversity was possibly underestimated.

Pooled in the analysis were second doses at about 4 or about 12 weeks. Germline-derived CDR1 and CDR2 are DFQATT and SNEGSKA (reference sequence). V was trimmed by 1 base and J by 6 bases, leaving 6 bases between them. The CDR3 is made up of 11 amino acids. Clones were read by immunoSEQ multiplex PCR, and TCRdb kept only the in-frame ones, dropping some. The repertoire consists of more than 95,000 clones, with around 85% occurring once and the leading ten covering 4.4%. The sample here was peripheral blood, taken 28 days after the second AZD1222 dose. The TCR sequence derives from an adult who received the AZD1222 COVID-19 vaccine. V is TRBV20-1 and J is TRBJ1-2; D gene uncertain. Here the CDR3 DNA reads TGCAGTGCTAGAGGGTGGAATGGCTACACCTTC. It encodes CSARGWNGYTF.